The 21 T cell receptor beta chains listed next were all sequenced from one sample in a study of PD-1 blockade in classical Hodgkin lymphoma (dated by TCRdb to about 2020). The sample's time point, from its label and the paper: cycle 2 day 1 (C2D1) of nivolumab. Relapse after autologous stem cell transplantation had occurred in all trial patients, and cohorts A, B and C were distinguished by prior brentuximab vedotin exposure. Receptors were amplified or captured by the immunoSEQ multiplex PCR assay. Entries here come from immuneACCESS through TCRdb and include only in-frame sequences with V and J called. Some clones fail to appear in such tables; in the studies checked, an unresolved V gene covers under half of the shortfall, and the cause of the remainder is unknown. For this sample the table gives approximately 160,000 clones, of which nearly 80% were detected only once. The ten top clones hold about 9% of the sample.

Sequenced material: peripheral blood mononuclear cells (PBMCs), taken before the second cycle of nivolumab. All receptors derive from a human donor with classical Hodgkin lymphoma.

The J gene is TRBJ1-2, the V gene TRBV6-1; 7 bases match TRBD1. There are 15 residues in the CDR3. Germline V gene sequence: CDR1 MNHNS, CDR2 SASEGT. V shed 9 bases, J shed 4 bases, and the junction held 14 bases outside the gene matches. CDR3 in DNA: TGTGCCAGACAGAATGACAGGGCTAGGGCCTATGGCTACACCTTC. Residues: CARQNDRARAYGYTF.

About this clone itself: Other DNA sequences in this sample translate to the same CDR3. This chain connects TRBV9 to TRBJ1-5, with D possibly TRBD1 on 5 matching bases. Trimming left V 3 bases short and J 3 bases short, with 10 bases between. This CDR3 contains 14 residues. The germline gives CDR1 SGDLS, CDR2 YYNGEE. In nucleotides, the CDR3 is TGTGCCAGCAGCGCCGGGACTTCCAATCAGCCCCAGCATTTT. It is translated as CASSAGTSNQPQHF.

The V call is TRBV27, the J call TRBJ2-5; 8 bases are shared with TRBD2. There are 20 residues in the CDR3. The germline V gene has CDR1 MNHEY and CDR2 SMNVEV (reference sequence). The V segment lost 5 bases and the J segment 9 bases; nucleotides outside the gene matches: 29. CDR3 sequence reads: CASSPLRGAGVVGSNPPQYF. CDR3 bases: TGTGCCAGCAGTCCCCTGCGGGGAGCGGGAGTAGTCGGAAGCAATCCGCCCCAGTACTTC.

V is TRBV7-9 and J is TRBJ1-3; a possible D gene is TRBD1 (6 bases). V lost 5 bases to trimming and J lost 3 bases, with 11 bases between them. The germline V gene has CDR1 SEHNR and CDR2 FQNEAQ (reference sequence). This CDR3 contains 14 residues. CDR3 sequence: CASSRDIHGNTIYF. The CDR3 DNA reads as TGTGCCAGCAGCCGGGACATACATGGAAACACCATATATTTT.

The rearrangement links TRBV7-3 to TRBJ1-1; 9 bases agree with TRBD1. Germline trimming cut 5 bases from V and 5 bases from J; bases unmatched to any gene: 9. The CDR3 loop spans 15 amino acids. CDR1 is SGHTA and CDR2 is FQGTGA in the germline V gene. The CDR3 DNA reads TGTGCCAGCAGCCCCCAGGGACAGGGTAATACTGAAGCTTTCTTT. This encodes CASSPQGQGNTEAFF.

J is TRBJ2-3 and V is TRBV18; D tentatively reads TRBD1 or TRBD2 (5 bases each). Between the trimmed V and J ends, which lost 3 bases and 2 bases, there was a span of 15 bases. CDR3 length: 16 residues. The germline gives CDR1 KGHSH, CDR2 LQKENI. CDR3 sequence reads: CASSPRDQILTDTQYF. The CDR3, as DNA: TGTGCCAGCTCACCTCGGGACCAGATACTCACAGATACGCAGTATTTT.

A few counts support this clone. This chain links TRBV6-4 with TRBJ2-5, with D uncertain. The CDR3 extends over 12 amino acids. Deletions cut 5 bases from V and 5 bases from J, with 9 bases between. Germline V gene sequence: CDR1 MRHNA, CDR2 SNTAGT. Here the CDR3 DNA reads TGTGCCAGCAGTACCTCCCCCGAGACCCAGTACTTC. It is translated as CASSTSPETQYF.

As regards this clone: The same CDR3 is also encoded by other DNA sequences in this sample. The rearrangement uses TRBV11-2 and TRBJ2-7; TRBD2 aligns across 7 bases. The J segment lost 2 bases and the V segment lost 3 bases, leaving 1 base of the junction unmatched. Germline V lookup: CDR1 SGHAT, CDR2 FQNNGV. The CDR3 extends over 13 amino acids. CDR3: CASSFGTTYEQYF. In nucleotides, the CDR3 is TGTGCCAGCAGCTTCGGGACTACCTACGAGCAGTACTTC. Full variable domain (missing parts from reference TRBV11-2 and TRBJ2-7): EAGVAQSPRYKIIEKRQSVAFWCNPISGHATLYWYQQILGQGPKLLIQFQNNGVVDDSQLPKDRFSAERLKGVDSTLKIQPAKLEDSAVYLCASSFGTTYEQYFGPGTRLTVT.

The V gene is TRBV6-5, the J gene TRBJ1-6; no clear D. Germline assignment: CDR1 MNHEY and CDR2 SVGAGI. Trimming took 9 bases from V and 7 from J, leaving 19 bases between them. This CDR3 contains 15 residues. The CDR3 is CASLRVRTSNSPLHF. In DNA, the CDR3 is TGTGCCAGTCTACGGGTCCGGACTTCGAATTCACCCCTCCACTTT.

The V and J genes are TRBV5-1 and TRBJ1-4, with a possible D match to TRBD1 (5 bases). Germline loops: CDR1 SGHRS, CDR2 YFSETQ. V lost 4 bases and J lost 3, with 25 bases in between. This CDR3 contains 19 residues. The CDR3 is CASSPEGGRVTWANEKLFF. CDR3 in DNA: TGCGCCAGCAGCCCGGAGGGTGGCAGGGTAACCTGGGCTAATGAAAAACTGTTTTTT.

V usage is TRBV19 and J usage is TRBJ1-1; weak D call: TRBD1 (6 bases). The CDR3 length is 14 residues. With 7 bases removed from V and 4 bases from J, the gap between germline ends came to 16 bases. Germline V gives CDR1 LNHDA, CDR2 SQIVND (reference sequence). The CDR3 loop is CASIYEGGGTEAFF. CDR3 coding DNA: TGTGCCAGTATCTACGAAGGAGGGGGCACTGAAGCTTTCTTT.

The rearrangement joins TRBV9 to TRBJ1-3, with D unclear. This CDR3 is 14 amino acids long. V lost 3 bases, J lost 2 bases, and 9 bases lay in between. Germline CDR1 and CDR2: SGDLS and YYNGEE. CDR3 sequence: CASSARTAGNTIYF. For the CDR3, the DNA is TGTGCCAGCAGCGCCCGGACGGCTGGAAACACCATATATTTT.

The chain couples TRBV5-6 to TRBJ1-4, with D unresolved. V was shortened by 2 bases and J by 4 bases, with 12 bases between the two germline ends. CDR1 is SGHDT, CDR2 YYEEEE, per germline. CDR3 size: 15 residues. Here the CDR3 reads CASSFGQPINEKLFF. CDR3 in DNA: TGTGCCAGCAGCTTCGGGCAGCCAATTAATGAAAAACTGTTTTTT. Complete variable domain (other parts from reference TRBV5-6 and TRBJ1-4): DAGVTQSPTHLIKTRGQQVTLRCSPKSGHDTVSWYQQALGQGPQFIFQYYEEEERQRGNFPDRFSGHQFPNYSSELNVNALLLGDSALYLCASSFGQPINEKLFFGSGTQLSVL.

This chain uses TRBV7-2 with TRBJ2-2; D is uncertain. Between the trimmed V and J ends, which lost 4 bases and 7 bases, there was a span of 13 bases. Germline assignment: CDR1 SGHTA and CDR2 FQGNSA. The CDR3 contains 14 residues. The CDR3 loop is CASSSRPEHGELFF. The CDR3 DNA follows: TGTGCCAGCAGCTCAAGACCTGAACACGGGGAGCTGTTTTTT.

This clone was counted many times. The chain links TRBV6-5 to TRBJ1-1; D remains unclear. Between the trimmed V and J ends, which lost 0 bases and 13 bases, there was a span of 18 bases. Germline values: CDR1 MNHEY, CDR2 SVGAGI. The CDR3 covers 14 residues. CDR3 coding DNA: TGTGCCAGCAGTTACTCGGCGGCCGCACAGTTAGGTTTCTTT. This translates into CASSYSAAAQLGFF.

This chain connects TRBV28 to TRBJ1-2, with D unresolved. There are 11 residues in the CDR3. V was pared by 5 bases and J by 4 bases, with 5 bases between. Germline-derived CDR1 and CDR2 are MDHEN and SYDVKM. CDR3 in amino acids: CASSPGYGYTF. CDR3 nucleotide sequence: TGTGCCAGCAGTCCAGGCTATGGCTACACCTTC.

The chain carries TRBV5-4 and TRBJ2-3; 8 nucleotides line up with TRBD1. The CDR3 is 14 amino acids. Germline V gene data show CDR1 as SGHNT and CDR2 as YYREEE (reference sequence). V dropped 2 bases and J dropped 4; count of bases not matched to a gene: 3. The CDR3 DNA is TGTGCCAGCAGCTTTGGACAGGGCGCAGATACGCAGTATTTT. Protein: CASSFGQGADTQYF. Full variable domain (outside the CDR3, taken from reference TRBV5-4 and TRBJ2-3): ETGVTQSPTHLIKTRGQQVTLRCSSQSGHNTVSWYQQALGQGPQFIFQYYREEENGRGNFPPRFSGLQFPNYSSELNVNALELDDSALYLCASSFGQGADTQYFGPGTRLTVL.

This clone occurred many times. The chain is built from TRBV27 and TRBJ2-7; TRBD1 aligns across 9 bases. Germline trimming cut 5 bases from V and 7 bases from J; bases unmatched to any gene: 12. Germline values: CDR1 MNHEY, CDR2 SMNVEV (reference sequence). The CDR3 is made up of 15 amino acids. Here the CDR3 reads CASSTQGAPEGEQYF. CDR3 coding DNA: TGTGCCAGCAGTACACAGGGGGCGCCAGAGGGGGAGCAGTACTTC.

J is TRBJ2-6 and V is TRBV4-2; possibly TRBD1 for D (6 bases). This CDR3 contains 17 residues. Trimming shortened V by 4 bases and J by 0 bases, and 13 bases separated the two germline ends. Germline loops: CDR1 LGHNA, CDR2 YNFKEQ. The CDR3 coding sequence is TGTGCCAGCAGCCGGACGAGACAGGTCTCTGGGGCCAACGTCCTGACTTTC. It encodes CASSRTRQVSGANVLTF.

The V gene is TRBV11-3, the J gene TRBJ2-1, with TRBD1 as a possible D gene (5 bases). V was shortened by 1 base and J by 8 bases, with 15 bases between the two germline ends. This CDR3 comprises 15 residues. CDR1 is SGHNT, CDR2 YENEEA, per germline. Here the CDR3 reads CASSLAGPQGDEQFF. The CDR3 DNA follows: TGTGCCAGCAGCTTAGCCGGGCCCCAGGGCGATGAGCAGTTCTTC. Complete variable domain (other parts from reference TRBV11-3 and TRBJ2-1): EAGVVQSPRYKIIEKKQPVAFWCNPISGHNTLYWYLQNLGQGPELLIRYENEEAVDDSQLPKDRFSAERLKGVDSTLKIQPAELGDSAVYLCASSLAGPQGDEQFFGPGTRLTVL.

V is TRBV6-5 and J is TRBJ1-6; D is uncertain. This CDR3 is 13 amino acids long. V lost 8 bases and J lost 3, with 8 bases in between. The germline CDR1 and CDR2 sequences are MNHEY and SVGAGI. The CDR3 region has the DNA TGTGCCAGCGCCTGGGACTATAATTCACCCCTCCACTTT. This sequence encodes CASAWDYNSPLHF.